This T cell receptor (beta chain) is drawn from a study of T cells in Graves' hyperthyroidism and ophthalmopathy. On the study more broadly: At initial diagnosis, before any treatment had begun, peripheral blood was obtained.

The V segment lost 2 bases and the J segment 8 bases; nucleotides outside the gene matches: 7. Germline CDR1 and CDR2: DFQATT and SNEGSKA (reference sequence). This CDR3 has 14 amino acids. Those with hyperthyroidism were 18 to 65 years old, newly diagnosed, and ill for under 2 months. Uncontrolled infection, other autoimmune disease, pregnancy or lactation led to exclusion. A roughly 10 ml volume of fresh peripheral blood provided the PBMCs. It was RNA transcripts that yielded the amplified TCR beta CDR3 regions. HTBI primers were the set used in a first-round RT-PCR of the TCR CDR3. TCRdb ran MiXCR on the multiplex PCR reads and lists one entry per CDR3 protein. The data hold hundreds of thousands of distinct CDR3 sequences, with approximately 14% observed a single time.

J is TRBJ2-1 and V is TRBV20-1, with 9 nucleotides matching TRBD2. Sequenced: blood. The sequence came from a woman aged 18-30 years with Graves' hyperthyroidism. The chain's CDR3 is CSARWRGGSDEQFF. The CDR3, as DNA: TGCAGTGCTAGATGGCGGGGGGGCTCGGATGAGCAGTTCTTC.